Following are 30 T cell receptor beta chains from one sample sequenced in a study of T cells after yellow fever vaccination (dated by TCRdb to between 2019 and 2020). The treatment or condition label, as the study defines it: live attenuated yellow fever vaccine strain. Library generation was performed with 5' RACE. The data were produced on an Illumina HiSeq 2500. TCRdb redid the processing of the public reads, applying fastp at Q25 and MiXCR, and retained in-frame beta chains. Each record represents a unique CDR3 protein, reported with the most common genes and DNA among its rows. Present in this sample are some 48,000 distinct CDR3 sequences, 6% to 7% of which were seen just once. The top ten clones comprise roughly 10% of the sample. The sample in question was PBMCs, either bulk or a sorted T-cell subset (CD4+, CD8+, memory, or dextramer-sorted; not recorded which), obtained 45 days after the yellow fever booster vaccination. Every receptor here comes from a man aged 30 to 45 who received the YFV17D yellow fever vaccine.

This clonotype was counted many times. J is TRBJ2-3 and V is TRBV7-2, with D maybe TRBD1 (5 bases). The CDR3 consists of 14 residues. Germline CDR1 is SGHTA and CDR2 is FQGNSA. V lost 0 bases to trimming and J lost 6 bases, with 10 bases between them. Written as DNA, the CDR3 is TGTGCCAGCAGCTTAGCTCTCGCAGGGGATACGCAGTATTTT. It is translated as CASSLALAGDTQYF.

This clonotype occurred a few times. CDR3 region: CASRITAYQETQYF. CDR3 coding DNA: TGTGCCAGCAGGATAACAGCGTACCAAGAGACCCAGTACTTC. This chain joins TRBV12-3 or TRBV12-4 and TRBJ2-5, with unresolved D. V was trimmed by 6 bases and J by 0 bases, leaving 11 bases between them. The CDR3 extends over 14 amino acids.

This clonotype was picked up many times. The V call is TRBV7-8, the J call TRBJ2-1, with D unclear. The V and J ends lost 5 bases and 8 bases respectively, with 10 bases between them. Per the germline V gene, CDR1 is SGHVS and CDR2 is FQNEAQ. The CDR3 loop spans 12 amino acids. The CDR3 DNA reads TGTGCCAGCAGCCCCCTGGTCTATGAGCAGTTCTTC. Its protein is CASSPLVYEQFF.

There are a few counts of this clonotype. This chain connects TRBV12-3 or TRBV12-4 to TRBJ2-1; 8 bases line up with TRBD1. There are 16 residues in the CDR3. V lost 8 bases to trimming and J lost 5 bases; unmatched junction nucleotides: 14. Written as DNA, the CDR3 is TGTGCCAGCTTTAACTCGTTGGGACAGGTAAACAATGAGCAGTTCTTC. It yields the protein CASFNSLGQVNNEQFF.

This clonotype was found many times. This chain connects TRBV20-1 to TRBJ2-5; D call uncertain. The CDR3 loop spans 14 amino acids. The germline V gene has CDR1 DFQATT and CDR2 SNEGSKA (reference sequence). V dropped 0 bases and J dropped 3 bases, with 11 bases sitting between them. The CDR3 coding sequence is TGCAGTGCTAGAGATCCGGCCCCCAAAGAGACCCAGTACTTC. Translating gives CSARDPAPKETQYF.

The sample holds a few counts of this clonotype. The chain uses TRBV20-1 and TRBJ2-3; TRBD1 agrees at 10 bases. Trimming at V came to 3 bases and at J to 3 bases, leaving 9 bases not matched to a gene. CDR1 and CDR2 from the germline V gene are DFQATT and SNEGSKA (reference sequence). The CDR3 is made up of 16 amino acids. This CDR3 reads CSASSSGTGDTDTQYF. CDR3 sequence (DNA): TGCAGTGCTAGCTCTTCCGGGACAGGGGATACAGATACGCAGTATTTT.

Ten or more counts support this clonotype. For the CDR3, the DNA is TGCAGTGCTACCCTAGCGGGAGGGTCCACAGATACGCAGTATTTT. It codes for CSATLAGGSTDTQYF. The chain is built from TRBV20-1 and TRBJ2-3, with 12 nucleotides matching TRBD2. This CDR3 is built from 15 residues. CDR1 is DFQATT, CDR2 SNEGSKA, per germline (reference sequence). With 4 bases clipped from V and 2 bases from J, the junction kept 4 bases outside the gene matches.

This clonotype has more than one count but fewer than ten. The genes are TRBV4-3 and TRBJ2-2; TRBD2 aligns across 7 bases. This CDR3 is built from 17 residues. With V trimmed by 0 bases and J by 3 bases, 7 bases remained unmatched. Germline loops: CDR1 LGHNA, CDR2 YSLEER. This CDR3 reads CASSQDVGGSDTGELFF. The CDR3 bases are TGCGCCAGCAGCCAAGATGTCGGGGGGTCGGACACCGGGGAGCTGTTTTTT.

This clonotype was seen repeatedly, ten times or more. The chain is built from TRBV21-1 and TRBJ1-2; the table assigns TRBD1, which was not confirmed against the DNA. TRBV21-1 is a pseudogene locus. CDR3 length equals 15 residues. The CDR3 coding sequence is TGTGCCAGCAGCAGAATGGGTGTTAGGGGGTATGGCTACACCTTC. This encodes CASSRMGVRGYGYTF.

In its sample, this clonotype was seen many times. The chain recombines TRBV7-9 with TRBJ2-7; possible D gene TRBD1, 5 bases. The ends were cut back, 6 bases at V and 1 base at J, with 10 bases in the middle. The germline gives CDR1 SEHNR, CDR2 FQNEAQ (reference sequence). This CDR3 contains 13 residues. For the CDR3, the DNA is TGTGCCAGCAGTTCTGACAGATCCTACGAGCAGTACTTC. Its translation: CASSSDRSYEQYF.

With respect to this clonotype: Since a much larger clone is just one base distant, this may be a read error. The chain carries TRBV9 and TRBJ2-5; D may be TRBD1 (5 bases). CDR3 length equals 15 residues. Germline CDR1 is SGDLS and CDR2 is YYNGEE. The CDR3 loop is CASSVGDSRQESQYF. The CDR3 DNA is TGTGCCAGCAGCGTAGGTGACAGCCGACAAGAGTCCCAGTACTTC.

This clonotype was detected only a few times. This chain joins TRBV11-2 and TRBJ2-3, with 8 bases identical to TRBD2. V gave up 8 bases and J gave up 5 bases; unmatched junction bases: 6. The length of the CDR3 is 13 residues. The germline CDR1 and CDR2 sequences are SGHAT and FQNNGV. The CDR3 region has the DNA TGTGCCAGCGCAGCGGGAGTCATAGATACGCAGTATTTT. Amino acids: CASAAGVIDTQYF.

The V and J genes are TRBV11-2 and TRBJ2-7, with 7 bases matching TRBD2. Germline lookup yields CDR1 SGHAT and CDR2 FQNNGV. This CDR3 contains 15 residues. Unmatched junction bases numbered 12, after V lost 5 bases and J lost 5 bases. CDR3: CASSPRQAGLDEQYF. The CDR3 DNA reads TGTGCCAGCAGCCCTAGACAAGCGGGGTTAGACGAGCAGTACTTC.

Details on this clonotype: A much larger clone differs by one base, so this may be a read error. J is TRBJ2-1 and V is TRBV7-8; D unclear. The CDR3 has 13 amino acids. Germline V CDR1 and CDR2: SGHVS, FQNEAQ. V lost 2 bases and J 10 bases, leaving 12 bases between the germline ends. The chain's CDR3 is CASSLFGWREQFF. For the CDR3, the DNA is TGTGCCAGCAGCTTATTCGGTTGGCGGGAGCAGTTCTTC.

This clonotype was seen a few times. The genes are TRBV7-2 and TRBJ1-1, with D maybe TRBD1 (6 bases). The length of the CDR3 is 15 residues. Germline V gives CDR1 SGHTA, CDR2 FQGNSA. V dropped 4 bases and J dropped 1 base, with 13 bases sitting between them. The DNA for the CDR3 is TGTGCCAGCAGCTCGCGCCCGACAGGGAACACTGAAGCTTTCTTT. Its protein is CASSSRPTGNTEAFF.

This clonotype showed up many times. The CDR3 DNA reads TGTGCCAGCAGGGGACGTCGGAATGAAAAACTGTTTTTT. It is translated as CASRGRRNEKLFF. The rearrangement joins TRBV27 to TRBJ1-4; a possible D gene is TRBD1 (5 bases). The CDR3 spans 13 residues. The germline CDR1 and CDR2 sequences are MNHEY and SMNVEV (reference sequence). Trimming pared 6 bases from V and 5 bases from J, leaving 10 bases between. Looking up the rest from reference TRBV27 and TRBJ1-4 gives the full variable domain: EAQVTQNPRYLITVTGKKLTVTCSQNMNHEYMSWYRQDPGLGLRQIYYSMNVEVTDKGDVPEGYKVSRKEKRNFPLILESPSPNQTSLYFCASRGRRNEKLFFGSGTQLSVL.

This chain links TRBV5-3 with TRBJ2-3; D is unclear. TRBV5-3 is an open reading frame whose function is uncertain. CDR3 size: 13 residues. V lost 6 bases, J lost 2 bases, and 10 bases lay in between. CDR3 nucleotides: TGTGCCAGAATTCCGGATTACACAGATACGCAGTATTTT. It specifies CARIPDYTDTQYF.

This clonotype has just a few counts. This chain uses TRBV4-1 with TRBJ2-1; D is possibly TRBD2 (5 bases). The length of the CDR3 is 15 residues. The V and J ends lost 1 base and 6 bases respectively, with 13 bases between them. The germline V gene encodes CDR1 MGHRA and CDR2 YSYEKL. CDR3 loop: CASSQVRSGGNEQFF. DNA of the CDR3: TGCGCCAGCAGCCAAGTCAGGTCCGGAGGCAATGAGCAGTTCTTC.

This clonotype was picked up many times. The J gene is TRBJ1-4, the V gene TRBV12-3 or TRBV12-4, with D perhaps TRBD1 (6 bases). This CDR3 has 13 residues. V lost 5 bases and J 11 bases, leaving 15 bases between the germline ends. CDR3 residues: CASSQSGVRKLFF. In nucleotides, the CDR3 is TGTGCCAGCAGTCAATCAGGGGTGAGGAAACTGTTTTTT.

This clonotype was seen many times. This sequence joins TRBV9 and TRBJ2-1; 9 bases are a match to TRBD2. The CDR3 runs to 15 residues. V lost 0 bases and J lost 10; bases outside the gene matches: 8. Germline CDR1 is SGDLS and CDR2 is YYNGEE. DNA for the CDR3: TGTGCCAGCAGCGTAGCCGGGCTAGCGGGATACGAGCAGTTCTTC. It is translated as CASSVAGLAGYEQFF. Full variable domain (rest looked up from reference TRBV9 and TRBJ2-1): DSGVTQTPKHLITATGQRVTLRCSPRSGDLSVYWYQQSLDQGLQFLIQYYNGEERAKGNILERFSAQQFPDLHSELNLSSLELGDSALYFCASSVAGLAGYEQFFGPGTRLTVL.

This clonotype occurred many times. The rearrangement joins TRBV5-1 to TRBJ2-5; D is possibly TRBD1 (5 bases). The CDR3 runs to 16 residues. Trimming took off 2 bases at V and 0 bases at J, with 14 bases between the two ends. Germline assignment: CDR1 SGHRS and CDR2 YFSETQ. DNA of the CDR3: TGCGCCAGCAGCTTCCGCGAGACAGCAGACCAAGAGACCCAGTACTTC. Translated: CASSFRETADQETQYF.

This sequence joins TRBV7-2 and TRBJ1-5, with D possibly being TRBD1 (5 bases). The CDR3 is 14 amino acids. The germline CDR1 and CDR2 sequences are SGHTA and FQGNSA. Trimming left V 8 bases short and J 6 bases short, with 17 bases between. Here the CDR3 DNA reads TGTGCCAGCTCCTGGGGCGGCGGGAGTCAGCCCCAGCATTTT. The encoded protein is CASSWGGGSQPQHF.

The V call is TRBV18, the J call TRBJ2-5, with D perhaps matching TRBD2 (6 bases). This CDR3 contains 16 residues. V was trimmed by 8 bases and J by 1 base, leaving 20 bases between them. Germline loops: CDR1 KGHSH, CDR2 LQKENI. CDR3 residues: CASPTCSGRGQETQYF. CDR3 coding DNA: TGTGCCAGCCCAACGTGCTCGGGGCGGGGCCAAGAGACCCAGTACTTC.

The V and J genes are TRBV7-6 and TRBJ2-7, with D tentatively TRBD1 (5 bases). This CDR3 is 14 amino acids long. Per the germline V gene, CDR1 is SGHVS and CDR2 is FNYEAQ. V was clipped by 3 bases and J by 5 bases, with 14 bases between them. The CDR3 DNA sequence: TGTGCCAGCAGCTTCCAGGGCCACGGTGACGAGCAGTACTTC. Amino acid sequence: CASSFQGHGDEQYF.

The rearrangement uses TRBV3-1 and TRBJ2-6; D is perhaps TRBD1 (6 bases). CDR1 is LGHDT and CDR2 is YNNKEL in the germline V gene (reference sequence). V was shortened by 4 bases and J by 0 bases, with 19 bases between the two germline ends. The CDR3 contains 19 residues. The CDR3 nucleotides read TGTGCCAGCAGCCCCTTTACCCCAGGGGATGACTCTGGGGCCAACGTCCTGACTTTC. It specifies CASSPFTPGDDSGANVLTF. The full variable domain, rest sourced from reference TRBV3-1 and TRBJ2-6, is DTAVSQTPKYLVTQMGNDKSIKCEQNLGHDTMYWYKQDSKKFLKIMFSYNNKELIINETVPNRFSPKSPDKAHLNLHINSLELGDSAVYFCASSPFTPGDDSGANVLTFGAGSRLTVL.

The sample holds a few counts of this clonotype. The V call is TRBV30, the J call TRBJ2-7, with D uncertain. The V gene's germline CDR1 is GTSNPN and CDR2 SVGIG (reference sequence). The V and J ends lost 2 bases and 2 bases respectively, with 16 bases between them. CDR3 size: 15 residues. The CDR3 loop reads CAWSSRWERPYEQYF. CDR3 in DNA: TGTGCCTGGAGTTCCCGTTGGGAACGTCCCTACGAGCAGTACTTC.

This clonotype was seen a few times. V and J are TRBV29-1 and TRBJ1-2; D remains ambiguous. Germline-derived CDR1 and CDR2 are SQVTM and ANQGSEA. V was shortened by 7 bases and J by 8 bases, with 14 bases between the two germline ends. There are 11 residues in the CDR3. The CDR3 nucleotides read TGCAGCGAGAATCGCGGAGGAGGCTACACCTTC. This encodes CSENRGGGYTF.

This clonotype was picked up many times. The genes are TRBV5-1 and TRBJ1-4, with a tentative D call TRBD1 (5 bases). Germline V gene sequence: CDR1 SGHRS, CDR2 YFSETQ. This CDR3 contains 13 residues. V lost 1 base and J lost 7, with 8 bases in between. CDR3 coding DNA: TGCGCCAGCAGCTTGACAGGTTCTGAAAAACTGTTTTTT. Its protein product is CASSLTGSEKLFF.

This rearrangement joins TRBV7-2 to TRBJ1-1; 9 bases fit TRBD1. Germline CDR1 and CDR2: SGHTA and FQGNSA. The CDR3 covers 15 residues. V trimming: 2 bases; J trimming: 2 bases; junction bases outside the gene matches: 3. CDR3 nucleotides: TGTGCCAGCAGCTTATTGGGACAGGGTAACACTGAAGCTTTCTTT. As protein: CASSLLGQGNTEAFF.

This chain uses TRBV6-1 with TRBJ2-3; D remains unclear. The CDR3 consists of 15 residues. The germline V and J ends were trimmed by 6 bases and 4 bases, with 17 bases remaining between them. CDR1 and CDR2 from the germline V gene are MNHNS and SASEGT. CDR3 loop: CASSPAASSADTQYF. The CDR3 DNA reads TGTGCCAGCAGCCCCGCTGCATCATCTGCAGATACGCAGTATTTT.